These T cell receptor beta chains were read from a single sample in a study of shared clonotypes between healthy human individuals. Measured with immunoSEQ multiplex PCR; TCRdb has only the in-frame clones, and not every one. Here the sample spans 2 million to 3 million clones, 80% to 95% being singletons. Sequenced material: naive CD4+ T cells from PBMCs. The receptors were sampled from a man between 18 and 35 years old in good health. Some clones in this sample may be carry-over from other donors' samples. Each CDR3 is given with its conserved first and last residue. A D gene is named only where the DNA matches it firmly. Rows give clone size only sometimes, using once, few, many, or a class for an expanded clone.

d_call	v_call	j_call	clone_size	cdr3_aa	cdr3_nt
NA	TRBV15	TRBJ2-6	NA	CATSRLKGANVLTF	TGTGCCACCAGCAGGCTCAAAGGGGCCAACGTCCTGACTTTC
TRBD1	TRBV7-2	TRBJ1-1	once	CASSQTGAVEAFF	TGTGCCAGCAGTCAGACAGGGGCCGTGGAAGCTTTCTTT
NA	TRBV9	TRBJ2-6	NA	CASSREGFGANVLTF	TGTGCCAGCAGCCGAGAGGGATTTGGGGCCAACGTCCTGACTTTC
NA	TRBV28	TRBJ1-1	NA	CASSVPQGRTEAFF	TGTGCCAGCAGTGTTCCACAGGGCCGGACTGAAGCTTTCTTT
NA	TRBV28	TRBJ1-5	few	CASRGNQPQHF	TGTGCCAGTAGGGGCAATCAGCCCCAGCATTTT
NA	TRBV9	TRBJ2-3	once	CASSVGNVVGNTQYF	TGTGCCAGCAGCGTAGGGAACGTGGTGGGAAATACGCAGTATTTT
NA	TRBV27	TRBJ2-5	NA	CASSGSMETQYF	TGTGCCAGCAGTGGTAGTATGGAGACCCAGTACTTC
NA	TRBV11-2	TRBJ2-1	NA	CASSLGGLGDEQFF	TGTGCCAGCAGCTTAGGTGGTCTAGGCGATGAGCAGTTCTTC
NA	TRBV27	TRBJ2-7	NA	CASRWQGGGAYEQYF	TGTGCCAGCAGGTGGCAGGGGGGGGGAGCCTACGAGCAGTACTTC
TRBD2	TRBV9	TRBJ2-1	NA	CASSVTSGSYNEQFF	TGTGCCAGCAGCGTTACTAGCGGGAGCTACAATGAGCAGTTCTTC
TRBD2	TRBV11-2	TRBJ2-5	NA	CASSLGLTSGYQETQYF	TGTGCCAGCAGCCTAGGTCTGACTAGCGGTTACCAAGAGACCCAGTACTTC
TRBD1	TRBV30	TRBJ2-7	NA	CAWVPGTASYEQYF	TGTGCCTGGGTACCAGGGACAGCCTCCTACGAGCAGTACTTC
NA	TRBV6-1	TRBJ2-2	NA	CASSEVVAGELFF	TGTGCCAGCAGTGAAGTCGTTGCCGGGGAGCTGTTTTTT
NA	TRBV6-1	TRBJ2-1	NA	CAGAGLFNNEQFF	TGTGCCGGGGCGGGACTCTTCAACAATGAGCAGTTCTTC
NA	TRBV2	TRBJ2-2	NA	CASSDQFTGELFF	TGTGCCAGCAGTGATCAGTTCACCGGGGAGCTGTTTTTT
NA	TRBV6-1	TRBJ1-5	NA	CASSERGQSNQPQHF	TGTGCCAGCAGTGAGAGGGGCCAAAGCAATCAGCCCCAGCATTTT
TRBD1	TRBV5-8	TRBJ1-2	NA	CASSPPPGQGAVGGYTF	TGTGCCAGCAGCCCACCCCCGGGACAGGGGGCGGTAGGTGGCTACACCTTC
NA	TRBV4-3	TRBJ1-4	NA	CASSQDSMGGTNEKLFF	TGCGCCAGCAGCCAAGATTCCATGGGGGGGACTAATGAAAAACTGTTTTTT
NA	TRBV7-2	TRBJ1-1	NA	CASSFGGMNTEAFF	TGTGCCAGCAGCTTTGGGGGTATGAACACTGAAGCTTTCTTT
NA	TRBV19	TRBJ1-6	NA	CASSIGQINSPLHF	TGTGCCAGTAGTATTGGACAGATTAATTCACCCCTCCACTTT
TRBD1	TRBV28	TRBJ1-1	NA	CASSLSGTGVPLAFF	TGTGCCAGCAGTTTATCCGGGACAGGTGTCCCATTAGCTTTCTTT
NA	TRBV4-1	TRBJ1-5	NA	CASSQVVSGVGQPQHF	TGCGCCAGCAGCCAAGTGGTATCAGGGGTTGGTCAGCCCCAGCATTTT
NA	TRBV11-2	TRBJ2-2	NA	CASRLLPGTITGELFF	TGTGCCAGCAGACTCCTTCCCGGGACCATCACCGGGGAGCTGTTTTTT
TRBD2	TRBV4-2	TRBJ2-7	NA	CASSPGRAYEQYF	TGTGCCAGCAGCCCCGGGAGGGCCTACGAGCAGTACTTC
NA	TRBV11-3	TRBJ2-3	NA	CASSLGGPAGTDTQYF	TGTGCCAGCAGCCTCGGTGGCCCAGCGGGCACAGATACGCAGTATTTT
NA	TRBV4-2	TRBJ1-1	NA	CASSQGWNTEAFF	TGTGCCAGCAGTCAAGGGTGGAACACTGAAGCTTTCTTT
NA	TRBV11-2	TRBJ1-1	NA	CASSLDLGTMAFF	TGTGCCAGCAGCTTAGACCTTGGGACTATGGCTTTCTTT
NA	TRBV5-6	TRBJ2-1	once	CASSLEREQFF	TGTGCCAGCAGCTTGGAGCGGGAGCAGTTCTTC
NA	TRBV9	TRBJ2-3	NA	CASSVVGSRGTDTQYF	TGTGCCAGCAGCGTAGTGGGCTCTCGGGGCACAGATACGCAGTATTTT
TRBD2	TRBV19	TRBJ2-2	NA	CASSRDYLNTGELFF	TGTGCCAGTAGTAGGGACTACTTGAACACCGGGGAGCTGTTTTTT
NA	TRBV10-1	TRBJ2-5	NA	CASSEAVQETQYF	TGCGCCAGCAGTGAGGCGGTCCAAGAGACCCAGTACTTC